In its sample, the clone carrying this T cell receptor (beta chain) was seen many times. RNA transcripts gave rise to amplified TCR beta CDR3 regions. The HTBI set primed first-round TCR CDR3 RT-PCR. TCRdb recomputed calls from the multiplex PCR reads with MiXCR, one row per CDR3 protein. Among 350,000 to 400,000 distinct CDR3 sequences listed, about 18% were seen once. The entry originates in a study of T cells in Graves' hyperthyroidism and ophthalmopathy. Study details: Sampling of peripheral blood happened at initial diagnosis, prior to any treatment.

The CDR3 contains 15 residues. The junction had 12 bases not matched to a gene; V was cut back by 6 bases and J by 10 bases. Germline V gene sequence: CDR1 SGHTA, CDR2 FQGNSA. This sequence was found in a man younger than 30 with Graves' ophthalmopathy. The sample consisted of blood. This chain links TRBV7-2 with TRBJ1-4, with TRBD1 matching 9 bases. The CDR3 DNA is TGTGCCAGCAGGCCTCCGGGACAGGGTAGTGGAAAACTGTTTTTT. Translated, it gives CASRPPGQGSGKLFF.